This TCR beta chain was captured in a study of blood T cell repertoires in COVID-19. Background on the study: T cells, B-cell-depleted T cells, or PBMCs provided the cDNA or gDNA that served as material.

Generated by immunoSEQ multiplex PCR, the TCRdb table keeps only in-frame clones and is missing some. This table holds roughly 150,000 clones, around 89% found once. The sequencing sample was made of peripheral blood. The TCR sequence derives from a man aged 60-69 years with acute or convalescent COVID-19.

CDR3 nucleotide sequence: TGTGCCAGCTCACCCGGACAGGGGATTGAAGCTTTCTTT. It specifies CASSPGQGIEAFF. The chain has TRBV18 and TRBJ1-1; TRBD1 aligns across 9 bases. The CDR3 loop spans 13 amino acids. Germline CDR1 and CDR2: KGHSH and LQKENI. V shed 3 bases and J 7 bases; nucleotides not matched to a gene: 3.